This is a list of T cell receptor beta chains from one sample in a study of response to subunit inactivated influenza vaccine. TCRdb ran MiXCR on the RT-PCR reads and lists one entry per CDR3 protein. The sample carries 530,000 or so distinct CDR3 sequences, 12% to 15% recorded once. The sequencing here drew on PBMCs from blood, taken 12 days after vaccination. These receptors were collected from a man aged 45-60 years who received an inactivated influenza vaccine. Both conserved end residues are trimmed from each CDR3. A D gene is named only where the DNA matches it firmly. Rows may omit the clone size; those that give it use once, few, many or a size class.

d_call clone_size j_call v_call cdr3_aa
. few TRBJ2-2 TRBV7-2 ASSLTPLGAGELF
TRBD2 many TRBJ2-7 TRBV4-3 ASSQNRDGGLGEQY
TRBD1 few TRBJ2-1 TRBV4-1 ASSQYRGNEQF
TRBD2 many TRBJ2-5 TRBV9 ASSPRGLAVETQY
TRBD1 many TRBJ2-7 TRBV20-1 SARPAPDRGGEQY
. . TRBJ1-1 TRBV20-1 SARPSRVRYTEAF
TRBD1 . TRBJ2-3 TRBV19 ASSRQGKERNTQY
. once TRBJ2-5 TRBV30 AWSPSGTQY
. . TRBJ1-1 TRBV10-2 ASSESLWTEAF
TRBD1 few TRBJ2-1 TRBV18 ASSPPTRTGGSYNEQF
TRBD1 few TRBJ2-7 TRBV12-3/TRBV12-4 ASSRTGRDYEQY
. few TRBJ2-3 TRBV20-1 SGGSGSTDTQY
. . TRBJ2-7 TRBV6-1 ASSEAGRREQY
TRBD2 few TRBJ2-1 TRBV4-1 ASSQLAGVNEQF
. once TRBJ2-7 TRBV7-2 ASSSRPGASYEQY
. . TRBJ1-1 TRBV28 ASRQVPMNTEAF
. . TRBJ2-1 TRBV2 ASSPRASSSEQF